A selection of T cell receptor beta chains follows, all from one sample in a study of blood T cell repertoires in COVID-19. Sequencing was performed with immunoSEQ multiplex PCR; in TCRdb, only in-frame clones are kept and a portion is missing. The sample gives more than 9,000 clones, roughly 85% of which show up once; approximately 11% is in the top ten. The sequenced sample was peripheral blood. The receptors stem from a human donor in a cohort sampled during active COVID-19. The conserved cysteine and the conserved F or W are not part of the CDR3 here.

CDR3: ASSQTDRSQPQH
V: TRBV3-1/TRBV3-2
J: TRBJ1-5

CDR3: AISESGAPNTEAF
V: TRBV10-3
J: TRBJ1-1

CDR3: ASRGPGLTYEQY
V: TRBV6-5
J: TRBJ2-7

CDR3: ASSYDRGGTGELF
V: TRBV6-2/TRBV6-3
J: TRBJ2-2

CDR3: AWSLPGLTNQPQH
V: TRBV30
J: TRBJ1-5

CDR3: ATRRALVNSPLH
V: TRBV15
J: TRBJ1-6

CDR3: ASSPTTSGLYNEQF
V: TRBV27
J: TRBJ2-1

CDR3: ASRKSGPEAQY
V: TRBV7-2
J: TRBJ2-5

CDR3: ASKRRGELF
V: TRBV25-1
J: TRBJ2-2

CDR3: ATAAGGVEQY
V: TRBV6-6
J: TRBJ2-7

CDR3: ASSEWGETSGRNEQF
V: TRBV10-2
J: TRBJ2-1

CDR3: ASSFEPSGVGGYT
V: TRBV27
J: TRBJ1-2

CDR3: ATTQGFGYT
V: TRBV25-1
J: TRBJ1-2

CDR3: ASRFSRGDQPQH
V: TRBV27
J: TRBJ1-5

CDR3: ASSLVQGFWTSAYNEQF
V: TRBV7-9
J: TRBJ2-1

CDR3: ASSSWAGAGVFGANVLT
V: TRBV7-2
J: TRBJ2-6

CDR3: ASSLARGAMAYEQY
V: TRBV5-1
J: TRBJ2-7

CDR3: ASSLGLQPQH
V: TRBV12-3/TRBV12-4
J: TRBJ1-5

CDR3: ASSYHRQAEAF
V: TRBV5-8
J: TRBJ1-1

CDR3: ASSPTGAYGNTIY
V: TRBV7-9
J: TRBJ1-3

CDR3: ASSITPGNYGYT
V: TRBV19
J: TRBJ1-2

CDR3: ASSLGQEAGSYNSPLH
V: TRBV5-6
J: TRBJ1-6

CDR3: ASSSRQGYNSPLH
V: TRBV27
J: TRBJ1-6

CDR3: ASSLPGGLETQY
V: TRBV11-2
J: TRBJ2-5

CDR3: ASSLSQGAYEQY
V: TRBV11-2
J: TRBJ2-7

CDR3: ASSRPTSGYYNEQF
V: TRBV5-6
J: TRBJ2-1

CDR3: ASRETGGLAAYEQY
V: TRBV28
J: TRBJ2-7

CDR3: ASSRTGGFTDTQY
V: TRBV6-5
J: TRBJ2-3

CDR3: ASRQSGAKSDTQY
V: TRBV6-5
J: TRBJ2-3

CDR3: ASSLKAGEGEQY
V: TRBV25-1
J: TRBJ2-7

CDR3: ASSWDRGPYEQY
V: TRBV5-1
J: TRBJ2-7

CDR3: ASSRRIAGGSANQETQY
V: TRBV19
J: TRBJ2-5

CDR3: ASRGPFSGNTIY
V: TRBV6-5
J: TRBJ1-3

CDR3: ASSNSYSGSRETQY
V: TRBV19
J: TRBJ2-5

CDR3: ASSATSGSSYNEQF
V: TRBV18
J: TRBJ2-1

CDR3: ASSLGGAYNEQF
V: TRBV5-1
J: TRBJ2-1

CDR3: ASGQGASTDTQY
V: TRBV10-1
J: TRBJ2-3

CDR3: ATSDPGTGIQETQY
V: TRBV24-1
J: TRBJ2-5

CDR3: ASSLGSGRGSYNEQF
V: TRBV7-9
J: TRBJ2-1

CDR3: ASSVALADSNSYNEQF
V: TRBV9
J: TRBJ2-1

CDR3: SANHRALLT
V: TRBV20-1
J: TRBJ2-6

CDR3: ATSGKGQFPPFENEKLF
V: TRBV24-1
J: TRBJ1-4

CDR3: AISGTGEVGYT
V: TRBV10-3
J: TRBJ1-2

CDR3: ASSLEQGNYGYT
V: TRBV7-2
J: TRBJ1-2

CDR3: ASSLSFGTAVYEQY
V: TRBV27
J: TRBJ2-7

CDR3: ASSPTRGTSYEQY
V: TRBV11-2
J: TRBJ2-7